Below, 7 T cell receptor beta chains from the same sample are listed, as sequenced in a study of shared clonotypes between healthy human individuals. Produced via immunoSEQ multiplex PCR; TCRdb's table is partial and in-frame only. The sample lists a few million clones, over 85% occurring once. The sequenced sample consisted of naive CD4+ T cells sorted from blood. Sample subset: CD45RA+ positively selected. Source of these receptors: a man aged 18 to 29 in good health.

V gene TRBV18 combines with J gene TRBJ1-3; 7 nucleotides match TRBD1. Germline V lookup: CDR1 KGHSH, CDR2 LQKENI. V lost 4 bases to trimming and J lost 0 bases; unmatched junction nucleotides: 18. The CDR3 extends over 20 amino acids. CDR3 in amino acids: CASSRVRGTATPDSGNTIYF. CDR3 sequence (DNA): TGTGCCAGCTCACGCGTAAGAGGGACAGCTACACCAGACTCTGGAAACACCATATATTTT.

As DNA, the CDR3 is TGCGCCAGCAGCTTGGGACACGCCTATGGCTACACCTTC. This codes for CASSLGHAYGYTF. The chain links TRBV5-1 to TRBJ1-2; no firm D call. With 0 bases removed from V and 4 bases from J, the gap between germline ends came to 7 bases. CDR3 length equals 13 residues. Per germline, CDR1 SGHRS and CDR2 YFSETQ.

The chain employs TRBV15 and TRBJ2-1; 8 positions agree with TRBD1. Germline loops: CDR1 LNHNV, CDR2 YYDKDF (reference sequence). The CDR3 is 16 amino acids. With V trimmed by 7 bases and J by 6 bases, 14 bases remained unmatched. CDR3 sequence: CATKVAGTGSFNEQFF. CDR3 nucleotide sequence: TGTGCCACCAAAGTCGCCGGGACAGGTAGCTTCAATGAGCAGTTCTTC.

This clone has just a few counts. V gene TRBV5-1 combines with J gene TRBJ2-1; TRBD2 matches at 11 bases. Unmatched junction bases numbered 3, after V lost 2 bases and J lost 8 bases. This CDR3 is 14 amino acids long. Per germline, CDR1 SGHRS and CDR2 YFSETQ. The CDR3 nucleotides read TGCGCCAGCAGCTTTAGCGGGGGGGCCCATGAGCAGTTCTTC. This gives the protein CASSFSGGAHEQFF.

The J gene is TRBJ2-5, the V gene TRBV5-4; D possibly corresponds to TRBD2 (6 bases). This CDR3 region has 14 residues. The V end was cut by 4 bases, the J end by 2 bases, with 12 bases between. Germline V lookup: CDR1 SGHNT, CDR2 YYREEE (reference sequence). The CDR3 reads CASSLTGTQETQYF. The CDR3 bases are TGTGCCAGCAGCCTTACCGGGACTCAAGAGACCCAGTACTTC.

This rearrangement joins TRBV9 to TRBJ2-6; TRBD1 agrees at 9 bases. V shed 4 bases and J 0 bases; nucleotides not matched to a gene: 11. CDR1 SGDLS and CDR2 YYNGEE come from the germline V gene. The CDR3 runs 19 residues. The CDR3 reads CASSPQAGQGFSGANVLTF. The DNA for the CDR3 is TGTGCCAGCAGCCCCCAGGCGGGACAGGGCTTCTCTGGGGCCAACGTCCTGACTTTC.

The chain employs TRBV5-6 and TRBJ2-3; 8 nucleotides match TRBD2. The V and J ends lost 1 base and 1 base, in that order; junction bases with no gene match: 5. This CDR3 comprises 16 residues. CDR1 is SGHDT, CDR2 YYEEEE, per germline. The CDR3 DNA reads as TGTGCCAGCAGCTTGAGGCGGGGGGTCCGCACAGATACGCAGTATTTT. Translated, it gives CASSLRRGVRTDTQYF.